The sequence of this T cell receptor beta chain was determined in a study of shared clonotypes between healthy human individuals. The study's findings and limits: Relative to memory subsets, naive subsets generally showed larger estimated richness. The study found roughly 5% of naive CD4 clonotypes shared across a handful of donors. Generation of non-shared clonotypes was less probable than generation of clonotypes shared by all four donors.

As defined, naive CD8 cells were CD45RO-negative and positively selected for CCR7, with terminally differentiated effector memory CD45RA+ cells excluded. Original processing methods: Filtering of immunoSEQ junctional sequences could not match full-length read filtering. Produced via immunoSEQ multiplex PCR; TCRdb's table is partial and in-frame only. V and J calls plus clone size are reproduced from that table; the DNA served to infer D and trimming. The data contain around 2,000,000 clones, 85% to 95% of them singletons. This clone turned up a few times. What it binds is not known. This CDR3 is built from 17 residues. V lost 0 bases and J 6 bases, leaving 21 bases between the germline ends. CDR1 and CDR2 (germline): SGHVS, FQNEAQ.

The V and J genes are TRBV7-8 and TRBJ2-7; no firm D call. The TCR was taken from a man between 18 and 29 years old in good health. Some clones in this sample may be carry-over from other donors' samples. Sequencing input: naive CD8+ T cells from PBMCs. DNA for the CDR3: TGTGCCAGCAGCTTAGCGTATATCGGGTCCTACTGGGGCGAGCAGTACTTC. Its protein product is CASSLAYIGSYWGEQYF.